This T cell receptor beta chain was sequenced for a study of blood T cell repertoires in COVID-19. Study-wide context: COVID-19 samples collected from the United States, Italy and Spain covered acute and convalescent phases. PBMCs, B-cell-depleted T cells, or T cells provided the cDNA or gDNA that made up the material.

The CDR3 consists of 16 residues. Germline assignment: CDR1 SGHTS and CDR2 YDEGEE. V shed 1 base and J shed 4 bases, with 12 bases lying between them. In the original analysis: Estimation of nucleated cell counts was performed using reference gene primer amplification. The protocol was immunoSEQ multiplex PCR, while the TCRdb copy is restricted to in-frame clones and leaves out a portion. V, J and clone size were drawn from that table, and D and trimming were deduced from the DNA. Of some 35,000 clones detected, roughly 89% appear once; the ten largest clones hold 7% to 7.5%. The rearrangement uses TRBV5-8 and TRBJ1-6; D call uncertain. The sequence was collected from a human donor in a cohort sampled during active COVID-19. The material sequenced was peripheral blood. Here the CDR3 reads CASSLFAGPYNSPLHF. The CDR3 region has the DNA TGTGCCAGCAGCTTGTTTGCAGGCCCTTATAATTCACCCCTCCACTTT.